These 8 T cell receptor beta chains were sequenced from one sample in a study of cytomegalovirus exposure and HLA in healthy donors. Primers for the PCR totalled 60 Vbeta and 13 Jbeta. Sequencing was performed with immunoSEQ multiplex PCR; in TCRdb, only in-frame clones are kept and a portion is missing. The sample gives about 92,000 clones, about 83% of which show up once; roughly 5.3% is in the top ten. The sequenced material came from PBMCs. All receptors derive from a woman younger than 35 in good health and CMV-seropositive.

The count of this clone is one. The rearrangement uses TRBV2 and TRBJ2-3; possible D gene TRBD2, 5 bases. V was pared by 3 bases and J by 2 bases, with 12 bases between. The CDR3 contains 15 residues. Germline V CDR1 and CDR2: SNHLY, FYNNEI. CDR3 sequence: CASSERSGFTDTQYF. CDR3 in DNA: TGTGCCAGCAGTGAGAGGAGCGGATTCACAGATACGCAGTATTTT.

As to this clone: One junction end does not reproduce the germline sequence, and a read error may be involved. The chain employs TRBV7-7 and TRBJ2-2; 8 bases align to TRBD2. This CDR3 is 18 amino acids long. Germline V CDR1 and CDR2: SSHAT, FNYEAQ (reference sequence). CDR3 in DNA: TGTGCTAGCAGCTTAGCGGCCGCTAGCGGGCCGAACACCGGGGAGCTGTTTTTT. It translates to CASSLAAASGPNTGELFF.

V gene TRBV5-1 combines with J gene TRBJ1-1, with D uncertain. Per germline, CDR1 SGHRS and CDR2 YFSETQ. V was pared by 7 bases and J by 6 bases, with 10 bases between. This CDR3 has 11 residues. The CDR3 DNA reads TGCGCCAGCCAGGAGGGCGCTGAAGCTTTCTTT. Translated: CASQEGAEAFF.

V usage is TRBV25-1 and J usage is TRBJ2-5, with D tentatively TRBD2 (5 bases). Trimming removed 3 bases at V and 5 bases at J, with 25 bases between. The CDR3 runs to 18 residues. The germline V gene has CDR1 MGHDK and CDR2 SYGVNS. The CDR3: CASSDPPFRRGGGETQYF. CDR3 DNA: TGTGCCAGCAGTGACCCCCCTTTCCGGCGCGGAGGTGGGGAGACCCAGTACTTC. Combining the CDR3 with reference TRBV25-1 and TRBJ2-5 gives the whole variable domain EADIYQTPRYLVIGTGKKITLECSQTMGHDKMYWYQQDPGMELHLIHYSYGVNSTEKGDLSSESTVSRIRTEHFPLTLESARPSHTSQYLCASSDPPFRRGGGETQYFGPGTRLLVL.

The rearrangement uses TRBV2 and TRBJ1-4; TRBD1 matches at 9 bases. V dropped 9 bases and J dropped 5; count of bases not matched to a gene: 7. The CDR3 covers 14 residues. Germline CDR1 is SNHLY and CDR2 is FYNNEI. As DNA, the CDR3 is TGTGCCAGTAGAGGACAGGGGATAAATGAAAAACTGTTTTTT. Translation: CASRGQGINEKLFF.

A few counts support this clone. The chain recombines TRBV4-1 with TRBJ2-1; 11 positions agree with TRBD1. The CDR3 has 18 amino acids. J was trimmed by 7 bases and V by 0 bases; bases with no gene match: 11. CDR1 is MGHRA and CDR2 is YSYEKL in the germline V gene. The DNA of the CDR3 is TGCGCCAGCAGCCAAGACTCCGTGCGGACAGGGGGCAGGAATGAGCAGTTCTTC. This sequence encodes CASSQDSVRTGGRNEQFF.

The J gene is TRBJ2-7, the V gene TRBV5-1; the match to TRBD1 covers 8 bases. CDR3 length equals 14 residues. CDR1 is SGHRS, CDR2 YFSETQ, per germline. The J segment lost 3 bases and the V segment lost 5 bases, leaving 7 bases of the junction unmatched. The CDR3 spells CASSFRTGSYEQYF. CDR3 coding DNA: TGCGCCAGCAGTTTCCGGACAGGGAGCTACGAGCAGTACTTC.

This chain links TRBV19 with TRBJ1-5, with D possibly TRBD1 on 5 matching bases. The CDR3 spans 15 residues. Germline lookup yields CDR1 LNHDA and CDR2 SQIVND (reference sequence). V was pared by 3 bases and J by 0 bases, with 9 bases between. The CDR3 region is CASSIETASNQPQHF. The CDR3 bases are TGTGCCAGTAGTATCGAGACAGCTAGCAATCAGCCCCAGCATTTT.